The rows below give T cell receptor beta chains drawn from one sample of a study of early T cells in non-severe SARS-CoV-2 infection. In TCRdb, the 5' RACE reads were re-called with MiXCR into one record per CDR3 protein. In the table there are 53,000 or so distinct CDR3 sequences, about 7.8% of which are singletons. The sample comprised whole blood. The receptors stem from an adult who was a healthcare worker with PCR-confirmed SARS-CoV-2 infection or an uninfected control (not recorded which). CDR3s include the opening cysteine and the closing phenylalanine or tryptophan. Each record gives: clone size, J gene, D gene, V gene, CDR3 protein, CDR3 DNA. The D gene is left open where the match is weak. A row's size may be missing; if present it is once, few, many or a size class.

. TRBJ2-3 TRBD2 TRBV15 CATSRAYSGGRTDTQYF TGTGCCACCAGCAGGGCCTATAGCGGGGGTCGCACAGATACGCAGTATTTT
. TRBJ2-7 TRBD1 TRBV7-2 CASSSGQRYEQYF TGTGCCAGCAGCTCGGGACAGAGGTACGAGCAGTACTTC
many TRBJ1-1 TRBD1 TRBV9 CASSVVPATGQGTEAFF TGTGCCAGCAGCGTAGTCCCCGCGACAGGGCAGGGCACTGAAGCTTTCTTT
many TRBJ2-1 TRBD1 TRBV27 CASHGSDRGYNEQFF TGTGCCAGCCACGGTTCGGACAGGGGTTACAATGAGCAGTTCTTC
many TRBJ2-3 . TRBV11-2 CASNPGPTDTQYF TGTGCCAGCAATCCAGGACCCACAGATACGCAGTATTTT
many TRBJ1-3 TRBD1 TRBV5-1 CASSTGAGNTIYF TGCGCCAGCTCGACAGGGGCTGGAAACACCATATATTTT
many TRBJ2-2 TRBD2 TRBV28 CATNRGTSDTGELFF TGTGCCACCAACCGTGGGACTAGCGACACCGGGGAGCTGTTTTTT
. TRBJ1-2 . TRBV6-1 CASTLRWDNYGYTF TGTGCCAGCACCCTGAGATGGGACAACTATGGCTACACCTTC
many TRBJ1-2 . TRBV27 CASSSPFPPNGYTF TGTGCCAGCAGTTCGCCCTTTCCTCCCAATGGCTACACCTTC
. TRBJ2-7 . TRBV28 CASSRGSYEQYF TGTGCCAGCAGCAGAGGATCCTACGAGCAGTACTTC
many TRBJ1-6 TRBD1 TRBV30 CAWRTGTGTNSPLHF TGTGCCTGGAGGACCGGGACAGGGACTAATTCACCCCTCCACTTT
many TRBJ2-3 . TRBV2 CASRGEREDYTQYF TGTGCCAGCAGGGGGGAACGGGAAGACTATACGCAGTATTTT
few TRBJ2-3 . TRBV30 CAWSAGTVSTDTQYF TGTGCCTGGAGTGCCGGGACTGTTAGCACAGATACGCAGTATTTT
. TRBJ1-5 . TRBV19 CASSGHRDQPQHF TGTGCCAGTAGCGGACACAGGGATCAGCCCCAGCATTTT
many TRBJ2-7 . TRBV12-3/TRBV12-4 CASSLGQDSYEQYF TGTGCCAGCAGTTTAGGACAGGACTCCTACGAGCAGTACTTC
few TRBJ1-6 TRBD1 TRBV11-2 CASSLDRNRGSYNSPLHF TGTGCCAGCAGCTTAGATCGGAACAGGGGCTCCTATAATTCACCCCTCCACTTT
many TRBJ1-3 . TRBV3-1 CASSQEAVSSGNTIYF TGTGCCAGCAGCCAAGAAGCAGTGAGCTCTGGAAACACCATATATTTT
few TRBJ1-1 . TRBV14 CASSQIMNTEAFF TGTGCCAGCAGCCAGATCATGAACACTGAAGCTTTCTTT
many TRBJ2-3 . TRBV9 CASSVERSRTDTQYF TGTGCCAGCAGCGTAGAGAGGAGCCGCACAGATACGCAGTATTTT
many TRBJ1-6 . TRBV6-6 CASSYSGSYSPLHF TGTGCCAGCAGTTACAGCGGCAGTTATTCACCCCTCCACTTT
. TRBJ1-1 . TRBV11-2 CASSLGGGWNTEAFF TGTGCCAGCAGCTTAGGTGGAGGTTGGAACACTGAAGCTTTCTTT
many TRBJ1-1 TRBD1 TRBV7-8 CASSPRDRDTEAFF TGTGCCAGCAGCCCACGGGACAGGGACACTGAAGCTTTCTTT
many TRBJ1-5 . TRBV28 CASSLESGGNQPQHF TGTGCCAGCAGTTTAGAATCTGGAGGGAATCAGCCCCAGCATTTT
. TRBJ2-7 . TRBV5-5 CASSLAGIPYEQYF TGTGCCAGCAGCTTGGCGGGGATACCCTACGAGCAGTACTTC
few TRBJ2-7 . TRBV7-6 CASSLDVYEQYF TGTGCCAGCAGCTTGGATGTCTACGAGCAGTACTTC
. TRBJ2-7 . TRBV28 CASSLRPYEQYF TGTGCCAGCAGTTTACGTCCCTACGAGCAGTACTTC
. TRBJ2-3 . TRBV5-1 CASSLAGGLTTDTQYF TGCGCCAGCAGCTTGGCCGGGGGTCTGACCACAGATACGCAGTATTTT
. TRBJ2-3 TRBD2 TRBV28 CASSSGTSGGGTQYF TGTGCCAGCAGTTCCGGGACTAGCGGGGGAGGTACGCAGTATTTT
many TRBJ2-1 . TRBV5-1 CASSLGTTISYNEQFF TGCGCCAGCAGCTTGGGGACTACTATCTCCTACAATGAGCAGTTCTTC
many TRBJ1-1 . TRBV7-8 CASSSMGNTEAFF TGTGCCAGCAGCTCAATGGGGAACACTGAAGCTTTCTTT
many TRBJ1-2 TRBD1 TRBV29-1 CSVVTGGYGYTF TGCAGCGTTGTAACAGGGGGCTATGGCTACACCTTC
. TRBJ2-3 . TRBV12-3/TRBV12-4 CASSLLGTDRTDTQYF TGTGCCAGCAGCCTACTCGGGACTGATCGCACAGATACGCAGTATTTT
many TRBJ2-4 . TRBV30 CAWSVLFGRAKNIQYF TGTGCCTGGAGTGTTCTATTCGGGAGAGCCAAAAACATTCAGTACTTC
many TRBJ1-1 . TRBV30 CAWSHLGTEAFF TGTGCCTGGAGTCATTTGGGCACTGAAGCTTTCTTT
many TRBJ2-3 TRBD2 TRBV11-3 CASSLGLAGDTDTQYF TGTGCCAGCAGCTTAGGACTAGCGGGGGACACAGATACGCAGTATTTT
. TRBJ2-7 . TRBV6-2/TRBV6-3 CASSYSRAPPYEQYF TGTGCCAGCAGTTACTCTAGGGCTCCACCCTACGAGCAGTACTTC
many TRBJ1-2 TRBD1 TRBV12-3/TRBV12-4 CASRDRARNYGYTF TGTGCCAGCAGGGACAGGGCGAGGAACTATGGCTACACCTTC
many TRBJ2-1 . TRBV24-1 CATSDLYGTHNEQFF TGTGCCACCAGTGATCTCTACGGGACCCACAATGAGCAGTTCTTC
. TRBJ2-7 . TRBV5-4 CASSLGSSYEQYF TGTGCCAGCAGCCTTGGTAGTTCCTACGAGCAGTACTTC
many TRBJ1-2 . TRBV7-9 CASSLRTGFYGYTF TGTGCCAGCAGCTTAAGGACGGGGTTCTATGGCTACACCTTC